This paragraph reports one T cell receptor (beta chain). Its antigen is as yet unknown. The sample belongs to a study of cytomegalovirus exposure and HLA in healthy donors. Study-wide findings and caveats: Generally TCR sequences proved uncommon, though certain public TCRs appeared in numerous donors. Most TCR beta V segments were productive about 90% or about 30% of the time in an earlier analysis. A later analysis found that most CMV-associated TCR beta chains appeared HLA-restricted.

V lost 5 bases, J lost 8 bases, and 5 bases stayed unmatched. The V gene's germline CDR1 is MNHNY and CDR2 SVGAGI (reference sequence). The CDR3 has 14 amino acids. The PCR contained 60 Vbeta and 13 Jbeta primers. Generated by immunoSEQ multiplex PCR, the TCRdb table keeps only in-frame clones and is missing some. Altogether some 180,000 clones are present, 75% being singletons, with the ten largest covering 2.5% to 3.5%. Sequences were obtained from PBMCs. The chain carries TRBV6-6 and TRBJ2-1, with TRBD1 matching over 11 bases. This TCR derives from a male donor in good health and CMV-seronegative. Here the CDR3 reads CASSPGQGVDEQFF. CDR3 nucleotides: TGTGCCAGCAGTCCGGGACAGGGGGTCGATGAGCAGTTCTTC.